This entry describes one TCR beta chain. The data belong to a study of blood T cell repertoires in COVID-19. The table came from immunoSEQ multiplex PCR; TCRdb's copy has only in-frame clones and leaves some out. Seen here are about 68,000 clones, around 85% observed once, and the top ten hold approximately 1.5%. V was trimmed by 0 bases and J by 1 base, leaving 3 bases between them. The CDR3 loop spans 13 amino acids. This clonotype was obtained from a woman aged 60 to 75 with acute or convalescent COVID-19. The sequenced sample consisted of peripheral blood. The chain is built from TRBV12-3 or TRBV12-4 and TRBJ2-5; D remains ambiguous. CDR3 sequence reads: CASSLAFQETQYF. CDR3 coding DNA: TGTGCCAGCAGTTTAGCCTTCCAAGAGACCCAGTACTTC.